This T cell receptor (beta chain) comes out of a study of T cell repertoires in ileal Crohn's disease. Study summary: About half of patients got postoperative therapy: about ten thiopurines, around 18 anti-TNF.

Time point indicated: proximal margin of the surgical specimen (macroscopically non-inflamed). Using immunoSEQ multiplex PCR, the repertoire was profiled, and TCRdb retains in-frame clones only, with some absent. The table has some 6,900 clones, 74% seen once. Germline CDR1 LGHNT, CDR2 FRNRAP. The V segment lost 1 base and the J segment 4 bases; nucleotides outside the gene matches: 10. CDR3 length: 18 amino acids. This chain joins TRBV12-5 and TRBJ2-2, with 9 bases matching TRBD2. This clonotype originated in an adult with Crohn's disease. Material for sequencing was ileal tissue. DNA for the CDR3: TGTGCTAGTGGTTTGGATAGGGCCAGCGGGAGGACCACCGGGGAGCTGTTTTTT. Protein: CASGLDRASGRTTGELFF. Variable domain in full (rest from reference TRBV12-5 and TRBJ2-2): DARVTQTPRHKVTEMGQEVTMRCQPILGHNTVFWYRQTMMQGLELLAYFRNRAPLDDSGMPKDRFSAEMPDATLATLKIQPSEPRDSAVYFCASGLDRASGRTTGELFFGEGSRLTVL.